The present T cell receptor beta chain was sequenced within a study of T cell changes during pregnancy in multiple sclerosis. Profiling relied on immunoSEQ multiplex PCR, and the TCRdb table lists in-frame clones only, not all of them. The sample shows about 34,000 clones, approximately 87% of them seen only once. V was clipped by 6 bases and J by 4 bases, with 18 bases between them. The CDR3 extends over 15 amino acids. CDR1 MNHNS and CDR2 SASEGT come from the germline V gene. Sequences were derived from CD8+ T cells from peripheral blood mononuclear cells, sampled after pregnancy. The receptor was derived from a female donor with multiple sclerosis, enrolled in a pregnancy study. V gene TRBV6-1 combines with J gene TRBJ1-2; a weak D match, TRBD1 (6 bases). CDR3 in amino acids: CASSIGRGASYGYTF. In DNA, the CDR3 is TGTGCCAGCAGCATCGGACGGGGGGCAAGCTATGGCTACACCTTC.